The T cell receptor beta chain under discussion was sequenced for a study of T cells after yellow fever vaccination. TCRdb used MiXCR to reprocess the 5' RACE reads, holding one entry per CDR3 protein. The table has about 630,000 distinct CDR3 sequences, roughly an eighth seen once. From germline, CDR1 is SGHRS and CDR2 YFSETQ. V shed 4 bases, J shed 9 bases, and the junction held 6 bases outside the gene matches. The length of the CDR3 is 14 residues. This clonotype appeared many times. Its antigen is unidentified. Findings of the study overall: Contamination of FACS-sorted repertoires by abundant clonotypes from the bulk population could occur. Reappearance after the booster was seen for most primary-vaccination clones, at 95% to 97% CD4 and about 90% CD8.

The sample in question was PBMCs, obtained on the day of the yellow fever booster vaccination. The TCR was taken from a man aged 25 to 40 who received the YFV17D yellow fever vaccine. The gene calls are TRBV5-1 and TRBJ2-7, with 14 nucleotides matching TRBD2. DNA of the CDR3: TGCGCCAGCAGCCCGGGACTAGCGGGGGCCGGGCAGTACTTC. Protein product: CASSPGLAGAGQYF. Together with reference TRBV5-1 and TRBJ2-7, the CDR3 gives the full variable domain: KAGVTQTPRYLIKTRGQQVTLSCSPISGHRSVSWYQQTPGQGLQFLFEYFSETQRNKGNFPGRFSGRQFSNSRSEMNVSTLELGDSALYLCASSPGLAGAGQYFGPGTRLTVT.